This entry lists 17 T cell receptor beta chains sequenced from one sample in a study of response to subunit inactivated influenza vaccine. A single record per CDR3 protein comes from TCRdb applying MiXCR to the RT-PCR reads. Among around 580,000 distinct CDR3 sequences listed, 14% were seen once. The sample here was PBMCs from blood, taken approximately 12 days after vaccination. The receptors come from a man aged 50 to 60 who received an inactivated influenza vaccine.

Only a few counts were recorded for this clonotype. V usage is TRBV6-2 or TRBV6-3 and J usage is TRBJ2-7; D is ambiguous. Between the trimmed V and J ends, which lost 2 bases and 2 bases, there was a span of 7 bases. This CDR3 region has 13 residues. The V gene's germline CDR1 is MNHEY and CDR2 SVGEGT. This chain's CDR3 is CASSYGFPYEQYF. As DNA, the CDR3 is TGTGCCAGCAGTTACGGATTCCCCTACGAGCAGTACTTC.

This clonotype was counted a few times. The CDR3 bases are TGTGCCAGCAGCCAAGGACTACGAGGCTACACCTTC. This gives the protein CASSQGLRGYTF. The gene calls are TRBV3-1 and TRBJ1-2, with D unclear. This CDR3 is 12 amino acids long. V was pared by 1 base and J by 8 bases, with 8 bases between. Germline-derived CDR1 and CDR2 are LGHDT and YNNKEL (reference sequence).

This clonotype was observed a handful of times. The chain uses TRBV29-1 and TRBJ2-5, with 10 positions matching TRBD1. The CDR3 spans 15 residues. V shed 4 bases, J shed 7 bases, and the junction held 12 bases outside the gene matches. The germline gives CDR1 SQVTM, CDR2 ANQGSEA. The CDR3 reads CSVGPRTGGVGTQYF. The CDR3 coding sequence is TGCAGCGTTGGGCCCCGGACAGGGGGTGTCGGGACCCAGTACTTC.

In DNA form, the CDR3 reads TGTGCCAGCAGTTATGCAAGACACAGAACAAACTACGAGCAGTACTTC. It specifies CASSYARHRTNYEQYF. V is TRBV27 and J is TRBJ2-7, with D uncertain. The germline V gene encodes CDR1 MNHEY and CDR2 SMNVEV (reference sequence). Trimming took off 4 bases at V and 3 bases at J, with 19 bases between the two ends. This CDR3 spans 16 amino acids.

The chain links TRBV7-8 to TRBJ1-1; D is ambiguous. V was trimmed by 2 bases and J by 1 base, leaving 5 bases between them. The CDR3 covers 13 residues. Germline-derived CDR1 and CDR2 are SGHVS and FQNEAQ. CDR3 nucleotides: TGTGCCAGCAGCTTATTATGGAACACTGAAGCTTTCTTT. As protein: CASSLLWNTEAFF. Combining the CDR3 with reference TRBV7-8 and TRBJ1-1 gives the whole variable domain GAGVSQSPRYKVAKRGQDVALRCDPISGHVSLFWYQQALGQGPEFLTYFQNEAQLDKSGLPSDRFFAERPEGSVSTLKIQRTQQEDSAVYLCASSLLWNTEAFFGQGTRLTVV.

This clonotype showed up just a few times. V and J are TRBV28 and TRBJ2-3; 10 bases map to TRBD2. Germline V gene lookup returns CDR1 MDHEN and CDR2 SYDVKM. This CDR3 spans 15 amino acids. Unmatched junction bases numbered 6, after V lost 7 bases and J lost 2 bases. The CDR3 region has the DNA TGTGCCAGCATAGCTAGCGGGAGACTCACAGATACGCAGTATTTT. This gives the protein CASIASGRLTDTQYF.

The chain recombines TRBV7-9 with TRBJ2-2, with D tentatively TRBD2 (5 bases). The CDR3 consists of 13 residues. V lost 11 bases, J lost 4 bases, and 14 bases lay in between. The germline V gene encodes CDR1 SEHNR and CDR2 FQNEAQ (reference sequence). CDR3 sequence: CASGDEGTGELFF. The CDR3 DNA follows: TGTGCCTCGGGTGATGAGGGCACCGGGGAGCTGTTTTTT.

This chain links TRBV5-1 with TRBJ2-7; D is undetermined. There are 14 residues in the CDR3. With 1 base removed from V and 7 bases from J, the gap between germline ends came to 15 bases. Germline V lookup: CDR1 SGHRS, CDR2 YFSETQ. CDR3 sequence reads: CASSLWRSAREQYF. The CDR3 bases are TGCGCCAGCAGCTTGTGGCGGTCGGCCAGGGAGCAGTACTTC. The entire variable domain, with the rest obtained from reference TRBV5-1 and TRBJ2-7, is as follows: KAGVTQTPRYLIKTRGQQVTLSCSPISGHRSVSWYQQTPGQGLQFLFEYFSETQRNKGNFPGRFSGRQFSNSRSEMNVSTLELGDSALYLCASSLWRSAREQYFGPGTRLTVT.

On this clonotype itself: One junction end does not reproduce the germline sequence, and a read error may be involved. The CDR3 region is CSWSQPGGRGYTF. The CDR3 nucleotides read TGTTCCTGGAGCCAACCGGGGGGAAGGGGCTACACCTTC. V usage is TRBV30 and J usage is TRBJ1-2, with D tentatively TRBD1 (5 bases). From germline, CDR1 is GTSNPN and CDR2 SVGIG (reference sequence). The CDR3 runs to 13 residues.

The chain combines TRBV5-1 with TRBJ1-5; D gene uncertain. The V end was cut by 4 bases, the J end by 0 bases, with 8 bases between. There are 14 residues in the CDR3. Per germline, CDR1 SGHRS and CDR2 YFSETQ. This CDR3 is CASSDLYSNQPQHF. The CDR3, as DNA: TGCGCCAGCAGCGACCTTTATAGCAATCAGCCCCAGCATTTT.

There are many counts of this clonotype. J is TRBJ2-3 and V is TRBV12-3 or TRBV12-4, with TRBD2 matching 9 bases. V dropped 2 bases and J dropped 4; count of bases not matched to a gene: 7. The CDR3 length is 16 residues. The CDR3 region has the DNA TGTGCCAGCAGTTTACTAGCGGGAAGAGTAGCAGATACGCAGTATTTT. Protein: CASSLLAGRVADTQYF.

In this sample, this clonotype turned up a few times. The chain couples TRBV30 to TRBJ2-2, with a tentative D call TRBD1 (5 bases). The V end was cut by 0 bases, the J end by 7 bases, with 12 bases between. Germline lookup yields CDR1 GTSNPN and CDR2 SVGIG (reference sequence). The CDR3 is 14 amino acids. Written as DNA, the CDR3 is TGTGCCTGGAGTGTGAAGGGGTCGAACGGGGAGCTGTTTTTT. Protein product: CAWSVKGSNGELFF.

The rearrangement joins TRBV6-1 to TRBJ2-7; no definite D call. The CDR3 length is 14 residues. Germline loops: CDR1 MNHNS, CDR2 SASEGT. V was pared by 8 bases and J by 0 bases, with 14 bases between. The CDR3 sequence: CASVAGVSSYEQYF. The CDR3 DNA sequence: TGTGCCAGCGTCGCTGGGGTCTCCTCCTACGAGCAGTACTTC.

The CDR3 DNA reads as TGTGCCAGCAGTTACACGGGACTAAATGAGCAGTTCTTC. It encodes CASSYTGLNEQFF. The V call is TRBV6-6, the J call TRBJ2-1, with 7 bases identical to TRBD2. This CDR3 has 13 residues. Germline V gene sequence: CDR1 MNHNY, CDR2 SVGAGI (reference sequence). V shed 2 bases and J 7 bases; nucleotides not matched to a gene: 2.

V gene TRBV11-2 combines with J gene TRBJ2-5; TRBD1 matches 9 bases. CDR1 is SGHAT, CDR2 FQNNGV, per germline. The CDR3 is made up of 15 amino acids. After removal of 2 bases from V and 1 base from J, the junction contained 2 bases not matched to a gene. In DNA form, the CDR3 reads TGTGCCAGCAGCTTACCACAGGGGGCCCAAGAGACCCAGTACTTC. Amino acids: CASSLPQGAQETQYF.

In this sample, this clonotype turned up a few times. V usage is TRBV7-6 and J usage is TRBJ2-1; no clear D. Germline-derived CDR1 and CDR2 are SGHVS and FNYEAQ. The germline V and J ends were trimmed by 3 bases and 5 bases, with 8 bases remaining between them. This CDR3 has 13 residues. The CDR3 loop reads CASSFMVNNEQFF. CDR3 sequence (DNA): TGTGCCAGCAGCTTCATGGTAAACAATGAGCAGTTCTTC.

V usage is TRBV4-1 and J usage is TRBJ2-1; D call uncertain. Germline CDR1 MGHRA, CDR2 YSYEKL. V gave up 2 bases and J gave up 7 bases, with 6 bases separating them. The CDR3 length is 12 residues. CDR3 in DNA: TGCGCCAGCAGCCAACTCCTTAATGAGCAGTTCTTC. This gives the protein CASSQLLNEQFF.